These 2 T cell receptor beta chains share one sample of origin, sequenced in a study of CXCR3-negative and CXCR3-positive naive CD8 T cells. 5' RACE that incorporated UMI labels was used to prepare the TRB cDNA libraries. TCRdb reprocessed the 5' RACE reads and reports one entry per CDR3 protein, with no DNA. The table for this sample gives about 43,000 distinct CDR3 sequences. The sequenced material came from memory CD8+ T cells from blood. These receptors all stem from a human donor in good health. Some clones in this sample may be carry-over from other donors' samples.

V is TRBV6-4 and J is TRBJ2-2; the D call from TCRdb, TRBD1, cannot be confirmed without DNA. Germline V gene lookup returns CDR1 MRHNA and CDR2 SNTAGT. This CDR3 is built from 13 residues. CDR3 residues: CATSPGNTGELFF.

V gene TRBV5-1 combines with J gene TRBJ1-1; TCRdb gives TRBD1 as the D gene, but with no DNA this cannot be confirmed. CDR1 and CDR2 (germline): SGHRS, YFSETQ. There are 15 residues in the CDR3. The CDR3 loop reads CASSLAGAENTEAFF.